These 25 T cell receptor beta chains were sequenced from one sample in a study of CD39 and CD103 CD8 tumor-infiltrating T cells. This table comes from immunoSEQ multiplex PCR, and its TCRdb copy is limited to in-frame clones, with some not included. The table includes several thousand clones, 50% to 75% detected once. The sample comprised CD8+ T cells sorted from blood. The sample's subset: total memory CD8 T cells (CD45RA-CCR7+/-) from blood or uninvolved lymph node. The source is a human donor with head and neck squamous cell carcinoma.

The chain is built from TRBV27 and TRBJ1-1; a possible D gene is TRBD1 (6 bases). Germline CDR1 MNHEY, CDR2 SMNVEV (reference sequence). This CDR3 contains 15 residues. V lost 4 bases and J 0 bases, leaving 12 bases between the germline ends. CDR3 residues: CASSSTTGMNTEAFF. CDR3 nucleotides: TGTGCCAGCAGTTCGACGACAGGAATGAACACTGAAGCTTTCTTT.

J is TRBJ2-1 and V is TRBV19; 9 bases line up with TRBD2. V shed 7 bases, J shed 7 bases, and the junction held 8 bases outside the gene matches. Germline V gene lookup returns CDR1 LNHDA and CDR2 SQIVND (reference sequence). This CDR3 is built from 14 residues. CDR3 loop: CASKAGGPNNEQFF. In DNA form, the CDR3 reads TGTGCCAGTAAGGCGGGAGGGCCAAATAATGAGCAGTTCTTC.

V usage is TRBV27 and J usage is TRBJ2-5; D remains unclear. The tail of the sequence fits TRBJ2-7 better, so the J call may be wrong. CDR3 size: 12 residues. Germline loops: CDR1 MNHEY, CDR2 SMNVEV (reference sequence). The CDR3 sequence: CASSLNGYEQYF. CDR3 DNA: TGTGCCAGCAGCCTTAACGGCTACGAGCAGTACTTC.

This chain connects TRBV10-2 to TRBJ2-3, with unresolved D. The CDR3 length is 12 residues. V lost 2 bases and J lost 8, with 8 bases in between. In germline, CDR1 is WSHSY, CDR2 SAAADI. Here the CDR3 reads CASSEGLGTQYF. DNA of the CDR3: TGCGCCAGCAGTGAGGGGTTAGGTACGCAGTATTTT.

This clone was found once. The V call is TRBV6-6, the J call TRBJ2-3, with TRBD2 matching 10 bases. The length of the CDR3 is 14 residues. V dropped 5 bases and J dropped 3; count of bases not matched to a gene: 2. The germline V gene encodes CDR1 MNHNY and CDR2 SVGAGI (reference sequence). The CDR3 reads CASSDSGGTDTQYF. DNA of the CDR3: TGTGCCAGCAGTGATAGCGGGGGGACAGATACGCAGTATTTT.

The gene calls are TRBV6-6 and TRBJ1-3; no definite D call. Germline values: CDR1 MNHNY, CDR2 SVGAGI (reference sequence). The CDR3 runs to 14 residues. V lost 2 bases and J 0 bases, leaving 5 bases between the germline ends. CDR3 sequence: CASSYMSSGNTIYF. The CDR3 DNA reads as TGTGCCAGCAGTTACATGAGCTCTGGAAACACCATATATTTT.

Comment on this clone: This same CDR3 is encoded by further DNA sequences in the sample. The chain joins TRBV4-3 to TRBJ2-1, with TRBD2 matching over 13 bases. CDR1 and CDR2 (germline): LGHNA, YSLEER. Trimming removed 4 bases from V and 3 bases from J; junction bases left unmatched: 6. The CDR3 loop spans 17 amino acids. CDR3 sequence: CASSPSGTSGIYNEQFF. CDR3 sequence (DNA): TGCGCCAGCAGCCCATCCGGGACTAGCGGGATCTACAATGAGCAGTTCTTC.

The chain uses TRBV18 and TRBJ1-1; tentatively, D is TRBD1 (6 bases). Germline V lookup: CDR1 KGHSH, CDR2 LQKENI. The CDR3 covers 16 residues. The V end was cut by 0 bases, the J end by 5 bases, with 16 bases between. DNA for the CDR3: TGTGCCAGCTCACCACCACTGGGGGCGCGGGGGACTGAAGCTTTCTTT. Translated, it gives CASSPPLGARGTEAFF.

The V and J genes are TRBV19 and TRBJ1-1; D not certain. The CDR3 extends over 13 amino acids. Per the germline V gene, CDR1 is LNHDA and CDR2 is SQIVND (reference sequence). V lost 7 bases, J lost 0 bases, and 9 bases lay in between. CDR3 sequence (DNA): TGTGCCAGTATTTCCAAGGTGAACACTGAAGCTTTCTTT. Translating it yields CASISKVNTEAFF.

The chain links TRBV5-5 to TRBJ2-1; TRBD2 might be the D (6 bases). V gave up 0 bases and J gave up 8 bases, with 15 bases separating them. The CDR3 covers 15 residues. The V gene's germline CDR1 is SGHKS and CDR2 YYEKEE (reference sequence). This chain's CDR3 is CASSLGDSSADEQFF. The CDR3 nucleotides read TGTGCCAGCAGCTTGGGGGACTCCTCGGCGGATGAGCAGTTCTTC.

V gene TRBV19 combines with J gene TRBJ1-1; 8 nucleotides agree with TRBD1. The CDR3 spans 14 residues. With V trimmed by 6 bases and J by 4 bases, 7 bases remained unmatched. CDR1 and CDR2 from the germline V gene are LNHDA and SQIVND (reference sequence). The chain's CDR3 is CASRDRVIVTEAFF. CDR3 in DNA: TGTGCCAGTAGGGACAGGGTCATCGTCACTGAAGCTTTCTTT.

This clone was seen more than once but under ten times. The V and J genes are TRBV2 and TRBJ1-3; D unresolved. CDR3 length: 13 amino acids. Germline CDR1 is SNHLY and CDR2 is FYNNEI. V lost 2 bases and J 2 bases, leaving 4 bases between the germline ends. In DNA, the CDR3 is TGTGCCAGCAGTGAATACGCTGGAAACACCATATATTTT. Amino acids: CASSEYAGNTIYF.

The rearrangement joins TRBV10-2 to TRBJ2-7; tentative D call: TRBD2 (6 bases). CDR3 length: 15 residues. Trimming pared 0 bases from V and 7 bases from J, leaving 16 bases between. Germline assignment: CDR1 WSHSY and CDR2 SAAADI. The CDR3 loop is CASSESRDGALEQYF. The CDR3 coding sequence is TGCGCCAGCAGTGAGTCGCGGGACGGGGCGTTAGAGCAGTACTTC.

This chain links TRBV7-6 with TRBJ2-7; TRBD1 aligns across 8 bases. The germline V gene has CDR1 SGHVS and CDR2 FNYEAQ. The CDR3 loop spans 14 amino acids. After removal of 5 bases from V and 6 bases from J, the junction contained 9 bases not matched to a gene. The CDR3 region is CASSPARGLSEQYF. Here the CDR3 DNA reads TGTGCCAGCAGCCCGGCCAGGGGGCTGTCCGAGCAGTACTTC.

This clone has only a few counts. The V and J genes are TRBV7-9 and TRBJ2-3, with 7 bases matching TRBD1. J lost 2 bases, V lost 5 bases, and 4 bases had no gene match. Per the germline V gene, CDR1 is SEHNR and CDR2 is FQNEAQ (reference sequence). The CDR3 contains 14 residues. This CDR3 reads CASSVTGYTDTQYF. The CDR3 nucleotides read TGTGCCAGCAGCGTGACAGGGTACACAGATACGCAGTATTTT.

In its sample, this clone ranks as medium-sized. This sequence joins TRBV7-9 and TRBJ1-1; 8 bases agree with TRBD1. This CDR3 spans 18 amino acids. Looked up from germline, CDR1 is SEHNR and CDR2 is FQNEAQ (reference sequence). J was trimmed by 4 bases and V by 10 bases; bases with no gene match: 23. The CDR3 DNA reads as TGTGCCATTAACGCAGGGATGAGGGGGGACAGGAAACTCACTGAAGCTTTCTTT. It yields the protein CAINAGMRGDRKLTEAFF.

This chain connects TRBV2 to TRBJ1-1; TRBD1 might be the D (5 bases). CDR3 length: 11 amino acids. Trimming cost V 10 bases and J 6 bases, with 12 bases left between them. The germline CDR1 and CDR2 sequences are SNHLY and FYNNEI. The CDR3, as DNA: TGTGCCAACCAGGGCTTGGCTGAAGCTTTCTTT. Protein: CANQGLAEAFF.

The chain employs TRBV7-8 and TRBJ2-1; D may correspond to TRBD1 or TRBD2 (5 bases each). The CDR3 has 13 amino acids. Germline CDR1 and CDR2: SGHVS and FQNEAQ. V dropped 1 base and J dropped 7 bases, with 8 bases sitting between them. The CDR3 region is CASSLGGRNEQFF. CDR3 nucleotide sequence: TGTGCCAGCAGCTTAGGGGGACGGAATGAGCAGTTCTTC.

CDR3 loop: CASSLLFPGAEQYF. DNA of the CDR3: TGCGCCAGCAGCTTGCTCTTCCCGGGGGCCGAGCAGTACTTC. This sequence joins TRBV5-1 and TRBJ2-7; D possibly matches TRBD1 or TRBD2 (6 bases each). The CDR3 is made up of 14 amino acids. V lost 1 base and J 6 bases, leaving 14 bases between the germline ends. Germline CDR1 reads SGHRS; CDR2 reads YFSETQ.

The J gene is TRBJ1-2, the V gene TRBV5-6; D call uncertain. The germline V gene has CDR1 SGHDT and CDR2 YYEEEE. The V and J ends lost 1 base and 8 bases respectively, with 9 bases between them. This CDR3 contains 12 residues. CDR3 in amino acids: CASSLLNLGYTF. For the CDR3, the DNA is TGTGCCAGCAGCTTGTTAAACTTGGGCTACACCTTC. Combining the CDR3 with reference TRBV5-6 and TRBJ1-2 gives the whole variable domain DAGVTQSPTHLIKTRGQQVTLRCSPKSGHDTVSWYQQALGQGPQFIFQYYEEEERQRGNFPDRFSGHQFPNYSSELNVNALLLGDSALYLCASSLLNLGYTFGSGTRLTVV.

The genes are TRBV13 and TRBJ2-5, with D perhaps TRBD1 (6 bases). This CDR3 has 16 amino acids. The V end was cut by 3 bases, the J end by 2 bases, with 16 bases between. Germline CDR1 reads PRHDT; CDR2 reads FYEKMQ (reference sequence). The CDR3 here is CASSFVELGAQETQYF. The DNA of the CDR3 is TGTGCCAGCAGCTTCGTTGAATTGGGGGCGCAAGAGACCCAGTACTTC.

This clone was found once. This chain links TRBV6-4 with TRBJ2-3; TRBD1 is a possible D gene (6 bases). V was clipped by 6 bases and J by 5 bases, with 18 bases between them. The CDR3 is 15 amino acids. From germline, CDR1 is MRHNA and CDR2 SNTAGT. In DNA form, the CDR3 reads TGTGCCAGCAGCAAACTAGAGGGGACACAAGATACGCAGTATTTT. The encoded protein is CASSKLEGTQDTQYF.

This chain links TRBV15 with TRBJ1-5, with TRBD1 as a possible D gene (5 bases). The germline gives CDR1 LNHNV, CDR2 YYDKDF (reference sequence). V shed 0 bases and J shed 4 bases, with 10 bases lying between them. The CDR3 sequence is 15 residues long. CDR3 residues: CATSRDRGSNQPQHF. DNA for the CDR3: TGTGCCACCAGCAGAGATAGGGGCAGTAATCAGCCCCAGCATTTT.

The chain carries TRBV4-1 and TRBJ2-3; tentatively, D is TRBD1 or TRBD2 (5 bases each). Germline CDR1 and CDR2: MGHRA and YSYEKL. V was pared by 2 bases and J by 6 bases, with 12 bases between. CDR3 length: 14 residues. As DNA, the CDR3 is TGCGCCAGCAGCCAATGGGGGAAGGGTGATACGCAGTATTTT. Its protein product is CASSQWGKGDTQYF.

The rearrangement links TRBV4-3 to TRBJ1-1; possible D gene TRBD1, 5 bases. The CDR3 totals 14 residues. CDR1 and CDR2 from the germline V gene are LGHNA and YSLEER. With 4 bases removed from V and 4 bases from J, the gap between germline ends came to 13 bases. CDR3 amino acids: CASSLDGGVTEAFF. CDR3 coding DNA: TGCGCCAGCAGCCTTGACGGGGGAGTCACTGAAGCTTTCTTT.